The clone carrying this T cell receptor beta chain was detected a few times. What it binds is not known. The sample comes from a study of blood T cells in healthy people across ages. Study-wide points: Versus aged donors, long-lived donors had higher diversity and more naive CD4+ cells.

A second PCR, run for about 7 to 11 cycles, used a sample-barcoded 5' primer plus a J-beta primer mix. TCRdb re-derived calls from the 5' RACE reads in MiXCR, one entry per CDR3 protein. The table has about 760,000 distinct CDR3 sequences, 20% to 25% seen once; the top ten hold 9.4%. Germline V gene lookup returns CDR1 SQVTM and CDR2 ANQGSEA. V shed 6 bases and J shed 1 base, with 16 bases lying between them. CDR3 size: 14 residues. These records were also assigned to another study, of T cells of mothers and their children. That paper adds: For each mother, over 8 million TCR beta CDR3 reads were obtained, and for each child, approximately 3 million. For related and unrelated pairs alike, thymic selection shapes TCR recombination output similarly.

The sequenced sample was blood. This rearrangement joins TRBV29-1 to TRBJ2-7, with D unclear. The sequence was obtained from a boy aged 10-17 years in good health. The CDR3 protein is CSVGTKAPSYEQYF. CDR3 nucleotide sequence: TGCAGCGTGGGAACGAAGGCCCCATCCTACGAGCAGTACTTC.